These 3 T cell receptor beta chains were all obtained from the same sample, sequenced in a study of somatic mutations in cytotoxic T cells in rheumatoid arthritis. Libraries were prepared by immunoSEQ multiplex PCR; TCRdb keeps only in-frame clonotypes and omits some of them. Here the sample spans over 15,000 clones, roughly nine tenths being singletons. Input material: CD8+ T cells sorted from blood. The receptors derive from a man aged 35-49 years in good health.

V usage is TRBV2 and J usage is TRBJ1-4, with D uncertain. The V gene lost 4 bases and the J gene lost 13 bases, with 7 bases spanning the gap. The CDR3 totals 10 residues. Germline CDR1 reads SNHLY; CDR2 reads FYNNEI. The CDR3 DNA reads TGTGCCAGCAGTGGGTTCGGACTGTTTTTT. Translating gives CASSGFGLFF.

The chain couples TRBV6-5 to TRBJ2-3; weak D call: TRBD2 (6 bases). The CDR3 sequence is 15 residues long. V was clipped by 4 bases and J by 0 bases, with 11 bases between them. The V gene's germline CDR1 is MNHEY and CDR2 SVGAGI. This chain's CDR3 is CASSFGGVSTDTQYF. In nucleotides, the CDR3 is TGTGCCAGCAGTTTCGGCGGGGTGAGCACAGATACGCAGTATTTT.

This rearrangement joins TRBV4-3 to TRBJ2-7, with TRBD1 matching 10 bases. The CDR3 loop spans 15 amino acids. The junction had 10 bases not matched to a gene; V was cut back by 8 bases and J by 3 bases. Germline-derived CDR1 and CDR2 are LGHNA and YSLEER. The CDR3 reads CASGPGTGASYEQYF. The DNA for the CDR3 is TGCGCCAGCGGACCAGGGACAGGGGCCAGCTACGAGCAGTACTTC.